What follows describes a single T cell receptor (beta chain). The data stem from a study of long-term antiretroviral therapy in people with HIV. Sequencing used immunoSEQ v3.0 at survey level. Profiled with immunoSEQ multiplex PCR; TCRdb holds only in-frame clones, not every one. This table has around 20,000 clones, roughly 91% appearing once. The samples, holding roughly 0.95-11 million cryopreserved PBMC, were thawed before DNA extraction was carried out. The germline V gene encodes CDR1 GTSNPN and CDR2 SVGIG (reference sequence). The ends were cut back, 0 bases at V and 7 bases at J, with 12 bases in the middle. There are 14 residues in the CDR3.

The sample in question was unsorted PBMCs, obtained 3 years after starting antiretroviral therapy. The receptor was derived from a man aged 50 to 60 with HIV. The chain is built from TRBV30 and TRBJ2-2, with D possibly matching TRBD1 (5 bases). CDR3 residues: CAWSVEQGGGELFF. CDR3 DNA: TGTGCCTGGAGTGTAGAGCAGGGTGGCGGGGAGCTGTTTTTT.